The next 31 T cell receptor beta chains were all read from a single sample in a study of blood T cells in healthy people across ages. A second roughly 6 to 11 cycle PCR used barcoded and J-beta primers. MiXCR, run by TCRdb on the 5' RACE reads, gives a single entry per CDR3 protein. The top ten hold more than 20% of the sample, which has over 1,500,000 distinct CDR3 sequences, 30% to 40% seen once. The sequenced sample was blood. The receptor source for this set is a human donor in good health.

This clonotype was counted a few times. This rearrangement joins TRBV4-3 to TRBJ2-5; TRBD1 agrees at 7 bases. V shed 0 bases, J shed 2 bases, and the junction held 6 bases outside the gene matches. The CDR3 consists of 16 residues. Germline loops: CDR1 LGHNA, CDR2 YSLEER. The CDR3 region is CASSQDLGTEQETQYF. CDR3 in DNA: TGCGCCAGCAGCCAAGATTTGGGGACAGAGCAAGAGACCCAGTACTTC.

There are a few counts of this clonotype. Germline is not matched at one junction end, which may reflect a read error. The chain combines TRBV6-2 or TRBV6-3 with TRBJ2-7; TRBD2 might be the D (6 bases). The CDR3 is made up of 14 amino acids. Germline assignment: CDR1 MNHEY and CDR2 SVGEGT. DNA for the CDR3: TGTGCCAGCAGTTACGGGGACTCCATCTACGAGCGGTACTTC. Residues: CASSYGDSIYERYF.

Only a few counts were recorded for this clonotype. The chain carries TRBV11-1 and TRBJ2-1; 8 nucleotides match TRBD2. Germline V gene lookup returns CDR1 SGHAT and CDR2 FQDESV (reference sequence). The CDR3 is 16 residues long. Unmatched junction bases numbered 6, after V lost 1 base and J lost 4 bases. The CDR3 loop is CASSLVDSGEYNEQFF. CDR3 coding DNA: TGTGCCAGCAGCTTAGTGGATAGCGGGGAGTACAATGAGCAGTTCTTC.

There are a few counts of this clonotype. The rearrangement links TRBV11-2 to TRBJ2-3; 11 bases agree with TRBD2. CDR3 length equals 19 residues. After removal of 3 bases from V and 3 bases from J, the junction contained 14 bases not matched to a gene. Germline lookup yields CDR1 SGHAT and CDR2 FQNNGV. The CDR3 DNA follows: TGTGCCAGCAGCTTTGGTCTAGCGGGGGGCCGGTCCCCAACAGATACGCAGTATTTT. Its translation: CASSFGLAGGRSPTDTQYF.

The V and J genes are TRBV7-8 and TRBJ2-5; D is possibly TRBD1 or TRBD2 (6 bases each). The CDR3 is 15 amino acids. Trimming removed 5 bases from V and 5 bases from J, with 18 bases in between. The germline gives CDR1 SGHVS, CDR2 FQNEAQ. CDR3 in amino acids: CASSRRGARAETQYF. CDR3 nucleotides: TGTGCCAGCAGCCGGAGGGGGGCACGGGCGGAGACCCAGTACTTC.

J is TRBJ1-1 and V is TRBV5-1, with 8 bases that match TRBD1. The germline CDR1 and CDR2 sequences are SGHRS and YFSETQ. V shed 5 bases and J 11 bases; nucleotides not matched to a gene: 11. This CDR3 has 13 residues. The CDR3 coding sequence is TGCGCCAGCAGTCCCCAGACAGGGGCGAAGGCTTTCTTT. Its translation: CASSPQTGAKAFF.

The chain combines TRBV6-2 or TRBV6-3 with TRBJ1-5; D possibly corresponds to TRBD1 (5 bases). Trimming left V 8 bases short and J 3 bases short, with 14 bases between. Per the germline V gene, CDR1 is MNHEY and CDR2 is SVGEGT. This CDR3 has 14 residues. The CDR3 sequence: CASRGRGDNQPQHF. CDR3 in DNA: TGTGCCAGCCGGGGTAGAGGGGACAATCAGCCCCAGCATTTT.

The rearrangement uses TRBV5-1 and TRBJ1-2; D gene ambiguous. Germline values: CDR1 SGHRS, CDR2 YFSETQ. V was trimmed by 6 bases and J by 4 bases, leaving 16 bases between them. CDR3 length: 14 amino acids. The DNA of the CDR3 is TGCGCCAGCACCTACGCGCAAGAGGGCTATGGCTACACCTTC. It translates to CASTYAQEGYGYTF.

The CDR3 DNA follows: TGTGCCAGCAGTATACCGGGGGTCTCCTACGAGCAGTACTTC. Translating gives CASSIPGVSYEQYF. This chain connects TRBV28 to TRBJ2-7; perhaps TRBD2 as D (6 bases). The CDR3 is made up of 14 amino acids. The germline V and J ends were trimmed by 5 bases and 0 bases, with 11 bases remaining between them. Looked up from germline, CDR1 is MDHEN and CDR2 is SYDVKM.

The CDR3 DNA reads TGTGCCAGCAGCCAAACCCCCCACAGGAATAATTCACCCCTCCACTTT. Protein sequence: CASSQTPHRNNSPLHF. The rearrangement links TRBV14 to TRBJ1-6, with D maybe TRBD1 (5 bases). This CDR3 is built from 16 residues. With 2 bases removed from V and 5 bases from J, the gap between germline ends came to 13 bases. CDR1 is SGHDN and CDR2 is FVKESK in the germline V gene.

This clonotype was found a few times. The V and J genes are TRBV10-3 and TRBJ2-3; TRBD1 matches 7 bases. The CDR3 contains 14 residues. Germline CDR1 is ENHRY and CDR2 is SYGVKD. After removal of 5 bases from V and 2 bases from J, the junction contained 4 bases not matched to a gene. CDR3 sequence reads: CAISPGTDTDTQYF. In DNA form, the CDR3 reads TGTGCCATCAGTCCCGGGACAGACACAGATACGCAGTATTTT.

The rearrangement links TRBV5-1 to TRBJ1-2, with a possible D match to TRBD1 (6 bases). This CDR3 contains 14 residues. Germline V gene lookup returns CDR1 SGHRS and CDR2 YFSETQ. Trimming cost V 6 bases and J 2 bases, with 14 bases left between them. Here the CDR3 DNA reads TGCGCCAGCACTGAGGGGGTGAGGAACTATGGCTACACCTTC. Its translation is CASTEGVRNYGYTF.

CDR3 sequence reads: CASSLGLVGSPNEQFF. For the CDR3, the DNA is TGTGCCAGCAGCTTGGGGCTCGTAGGTTCCCCCAATGAGCAGTTCTTC. The genes are TRBV5-5 and TRBJ2-1; D uncertain. The germline V gene has CDR1 SGHKS and CDR2 YYEKEE (reference sequence). The CDR3 loop spans 16 amino acids. Trimming stripped 0 bases from V and 6 bases from J, with 16 bases between.

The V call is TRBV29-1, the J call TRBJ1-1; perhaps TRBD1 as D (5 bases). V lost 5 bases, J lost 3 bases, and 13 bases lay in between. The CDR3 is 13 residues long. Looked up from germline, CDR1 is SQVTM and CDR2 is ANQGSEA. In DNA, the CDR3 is TGCAGCGTTTACCGTATAGGGGACACTGAAGCTTTCTTT. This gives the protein CSVYRIGDTEAFF. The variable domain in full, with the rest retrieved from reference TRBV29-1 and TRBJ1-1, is SAVISQKPSRDICQRGTSLTIQCQVDSQVTMMFWYRQQPGQSLTLIATANQGSEATYESGFVIDKFPISRPNLTFSTLTVSNMSPEDSSIYLCSVYRIGDTEAFFGQGTRLTVV.

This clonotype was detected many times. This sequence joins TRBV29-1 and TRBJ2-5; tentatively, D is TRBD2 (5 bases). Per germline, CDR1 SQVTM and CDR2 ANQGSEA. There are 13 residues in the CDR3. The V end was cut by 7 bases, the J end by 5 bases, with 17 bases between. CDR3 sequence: CSGSTGIGETQYF. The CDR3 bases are TGCAGCGGAAGTACCGGGATCGGGGAGACCCAGTACTTC.

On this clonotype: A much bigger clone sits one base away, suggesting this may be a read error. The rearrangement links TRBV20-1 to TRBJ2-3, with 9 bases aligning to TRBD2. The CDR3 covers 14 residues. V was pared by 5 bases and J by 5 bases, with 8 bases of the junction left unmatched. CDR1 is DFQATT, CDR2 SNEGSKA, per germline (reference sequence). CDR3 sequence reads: CSAGGGGAGDTQYF. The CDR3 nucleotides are TGCAGTGCTGGGGGCGGGGGGGCCGGAGATACGCAGTATTTT.

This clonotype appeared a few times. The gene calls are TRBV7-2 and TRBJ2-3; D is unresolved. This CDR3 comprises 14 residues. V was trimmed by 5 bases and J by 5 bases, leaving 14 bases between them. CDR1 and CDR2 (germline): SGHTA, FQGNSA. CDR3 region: CASSLAFNQDTQYF. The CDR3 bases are TGTGCCAGCAGCCTCGCCTTTAACCAAGATACGCAGTATTTT.

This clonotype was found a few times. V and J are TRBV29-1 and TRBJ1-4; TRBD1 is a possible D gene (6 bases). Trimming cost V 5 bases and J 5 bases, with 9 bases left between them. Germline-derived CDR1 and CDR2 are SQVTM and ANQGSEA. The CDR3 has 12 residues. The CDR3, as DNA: TGCAGCGTTACTACAGGGAATGAAAAACTGTTTTTT. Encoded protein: CSVTTGNEKLFF.

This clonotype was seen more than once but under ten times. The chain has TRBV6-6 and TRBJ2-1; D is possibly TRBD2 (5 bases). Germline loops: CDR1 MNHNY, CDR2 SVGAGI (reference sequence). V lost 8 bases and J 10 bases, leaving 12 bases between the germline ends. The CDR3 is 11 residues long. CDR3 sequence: CASSSPIEQFF. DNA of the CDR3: TGTGCCAGCTCTAGCCCCATCGAGCAGTTCTTC.

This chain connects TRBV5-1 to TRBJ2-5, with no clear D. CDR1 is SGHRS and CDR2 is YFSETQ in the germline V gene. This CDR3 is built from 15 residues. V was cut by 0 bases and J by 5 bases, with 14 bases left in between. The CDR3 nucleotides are TGCGCCAGCAGCTTGGCCTTTGACGTCGGGGAGACCCAGTACTTC. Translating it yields CASSLAFDVGETQYF.

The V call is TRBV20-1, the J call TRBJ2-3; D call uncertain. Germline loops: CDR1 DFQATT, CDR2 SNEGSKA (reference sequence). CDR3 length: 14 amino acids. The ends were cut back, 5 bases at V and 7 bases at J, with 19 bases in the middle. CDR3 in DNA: TGCAGTGCTGGACGAGCGACTCTCCCGAATACGCAGTATTTT. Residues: CSAGRATLPNTQYF.

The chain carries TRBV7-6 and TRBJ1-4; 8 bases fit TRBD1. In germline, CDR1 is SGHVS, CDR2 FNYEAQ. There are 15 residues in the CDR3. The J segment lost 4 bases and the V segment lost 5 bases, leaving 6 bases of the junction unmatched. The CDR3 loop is CASSISGGINEKLFF. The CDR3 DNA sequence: TGTGCCAGCAGCATATCAGGGGGCATTAATGAAAAACTGTTTTTT.

CDR3 loop: CSARRGSNTEAFF. As DNA, the CDR3 is TGCAGTGCTAGACGGGGGTCGAACACTGAAGCTTTCTTT. V is TRBV20-1 and J is TRBJ1-1, with D maybe TRBD1 (5 bases). V was shortened by 2 bases and J by 1 base, with 8 bases between the two germline ends. The CDR3 contains 13 residues. Per the germline V gene, CDR1 is DFQATT and CDR2 is SNEGSKA (reference sequence).

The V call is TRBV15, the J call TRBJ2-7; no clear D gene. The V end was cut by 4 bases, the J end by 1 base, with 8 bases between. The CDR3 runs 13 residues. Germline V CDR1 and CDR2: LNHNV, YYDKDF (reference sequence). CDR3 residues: CATSTSFSYEQYF. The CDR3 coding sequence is TGTGCCACCAGCACGAGCTTTTCCTACGAGCAGTACTTC.

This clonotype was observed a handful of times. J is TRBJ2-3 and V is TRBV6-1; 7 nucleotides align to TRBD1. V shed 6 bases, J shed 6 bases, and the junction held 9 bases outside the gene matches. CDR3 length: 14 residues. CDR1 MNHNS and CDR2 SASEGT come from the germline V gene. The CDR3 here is CASSGQDFYDTQYF. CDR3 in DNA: TGTGCCAGCAGCGGACAGGATTTTTATGATACGCAGTATTTT.

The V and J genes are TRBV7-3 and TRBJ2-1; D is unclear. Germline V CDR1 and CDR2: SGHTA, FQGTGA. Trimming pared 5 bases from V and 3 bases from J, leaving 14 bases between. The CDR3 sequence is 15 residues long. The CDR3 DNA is TGTGCCAGCAGCCCCTCGGGTCTCCACTACAATGAGCAGTTCTTC. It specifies CASSPSGLHYNEQFF.

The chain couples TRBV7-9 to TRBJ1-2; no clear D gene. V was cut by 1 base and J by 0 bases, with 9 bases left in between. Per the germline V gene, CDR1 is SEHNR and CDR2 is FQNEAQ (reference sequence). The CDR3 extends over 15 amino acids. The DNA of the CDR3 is TGTGCCAGCAGCTTAGAGTCCCAAGCTAACTATGGCTACACCTTC. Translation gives CASSLESQANYGYTF.

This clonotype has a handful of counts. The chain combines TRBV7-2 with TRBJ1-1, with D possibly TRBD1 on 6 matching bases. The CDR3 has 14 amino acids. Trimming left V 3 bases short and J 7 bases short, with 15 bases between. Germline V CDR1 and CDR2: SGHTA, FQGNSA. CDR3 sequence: CASSFARTVREAFF. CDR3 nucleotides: TGTGCCAGCAGCTTCGCAAGGACAGTCCGTGAAGCTTTCTTT.

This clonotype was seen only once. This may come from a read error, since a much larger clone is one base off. CDR3 sequence reads: CASSFPSGGVNTGAFF. The CDR3 DNA is TGTGCCAGCAGTTTCCCCTCAGGGGGGGTGAACACTGGAGCTTTCTTT. The gene calls are TRBV12-3 or TRBV12-4 and TRBJ1-1; 7 nucleotides agree with TRBD1. CDR3 size: 16 residues.

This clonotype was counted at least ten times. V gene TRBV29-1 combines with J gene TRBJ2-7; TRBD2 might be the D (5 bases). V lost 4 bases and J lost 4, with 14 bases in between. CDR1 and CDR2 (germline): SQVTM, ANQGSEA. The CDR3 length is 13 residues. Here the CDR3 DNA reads TGCAGCGTTGGGACTCATAATGATTACGAGCAGTACTTC. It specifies CSVGTHNDYEQYF.

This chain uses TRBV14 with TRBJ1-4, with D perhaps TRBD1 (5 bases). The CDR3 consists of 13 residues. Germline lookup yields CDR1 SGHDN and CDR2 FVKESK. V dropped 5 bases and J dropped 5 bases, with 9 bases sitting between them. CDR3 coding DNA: TGTGCCAGCAGCTGTGACAGAAATGAAAAACTGTTTTTT. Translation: CASSCDRNEKLFF.